This T cell receptor beta chain was obtained from a study of cytomegalovirus exposure and HLA in healthy donors. Germline V gene data show CDR1 as SGDLS and CDR2 as YYNGEE. V shed 0 bases, J shed 4 bases, and the junction held 6 bases outside the gene matches. This CDR3 has 15 amino acids. PCR amplification relied on 60 Vbeta primers (plus 13 Jbeta primers). The protocol was immunoSEQ multiplex PCR, while the TCRdb copy is restricted to in-frame clones and leaves out a portion. The repertoire holds some 170,000 clones, 9.5% seen once, with 1% to 1.5% in the top ten. The genes are TRBV9 and TRBJ2-7; TRBD1 agrees at 8 bases. Sequenced sample: PBMCs. The TCR sequence derives from a woman in her thirties in good health and CMV-seropositive. This chain's CDR3 is CASSVGQGALYEQYF. The CDR3 coding sequence is TGTGCCAGCAGCGTAGGGCAGGGGGCTTTGTACGAGCAGTACTTC.